Detailed here is one T cell receptor (beta chain). This clone's antigen is unknown. Qualities for individual bases were not recorded, and no much larger clone is one base off. A distance of 17 bases separates the germline ends of V and J, which lose 2 bases and 13 bases respectively. From a lookup of the germline V gene, CDR1 and CDR2 are MRHNA and SNTAGT. The CDR3 covers 14 residues, taking in both the cysteine and the phenylalanine. The sequence is cut down to CDR3 DNA, 42 bases in frame from base 1. This sample was taken from a study of cytomegalovirus exposure and HLA in healthy donors (dated by TCRdb to the late 2010s). Study-level background: An earlier analysis of some 550 of the donors reported 276 Gb of sequence data and 100 million to 130 million unique TCR beta sequences from 150 million to 200 million T cells. Several DR-DQ haplotypes were treated as single units for association and clustering because of strong linkage in the cohort. Class I and class II HLA loci were covered by the typing at four-digit resolution. The number of typed donors differed by locus: roughly 629-640 for A, B, C, DRB1 and DQB1; roughly 510 for DQA1; approximately 600 for DPA1; and about 470 for DPB1. Rather than drawing on any new phenotypic data, the later analysis identified candidate immune exposures from TCR beta sequences and the way those sequences occurred across donors. Using immunosequencing, the study profiled T cell repertoires from around 670 subjects and related those repertoires to cytomegalovirus serostatus. To predict cytomegalovirus infection status, the study combined high-throughput TCR immunosequencing, statistical association of individual TCRs with disease status, and machine learning. On average, around 230,000 unique TCR beta nucleotide sequences were sequenced per donor among about 400 genotyped donors of the cohort, with roughly 18% of those sequences being non-productive. The study aimed to test whether cataloging public T cell receptors could reveal signatures of past pathogen exposure. Of the approximately 400 genotyped donors, over 70% fell in the genetic ancestry cluster associated with self-reported Caucasian donors. All discovery cohort repertoires had been generated on a single sequencing platform. Donor age, sex, ethnicity and CMV serostatus were compiled alongside the repertoire data. Genome-wide SNP genotypes for about 55% of the 666 donors were used in a later genetic analysis, which treated that subset as a discovery cohort. In addition to the first cohort of 650 to 800 subjects, a separate validation cohort of approximately 130 different subjects was used. Roughly 300 gigabases of sequencing data and around 90 million unique TCR sequences made up an early release that covered 500 to 650 HLA-typed donors. An earlier analysis of more than 450 of the donors used high-throughput TCR beta sequencing to judge whether each TCR beta V gene segment behaved as functional or pseudogenic. In a later analysis, previously published TCR beta repertoires from several hundred donors were re-analyzed and high-resolution HLA genotyping was added so that TCR occurrence patterns could be studied. Study-wide conclusions, independent of this receptor: V-gene and J-gene trimming of TCR beta chains was associated with a missense DCLRE1C variant in a later genetic analysis, and the association was replicated in an independent cohort. A later analysis found that most CMV-associated TCR beta chains appeared HLA-restricted, with HLA associations seemingly driven largely by CMV exposure. In vitro tests confirmed that a few of the cytomegalovirus-associated TCR beta chains recognize cytomegalovirus antigens. Correlated functional status among segregating V segments might reflect linkage disequilibrium, but an unknown experimental factor could not be ruled out. According to a later analysis, parvovirus B19, influenza, CMV and Epstein-Barr virus appeared linked to several top co-occurrence clusters. Presence/absence analyses assumed roughly uniform sequencing depth across donors, an assumption that may not hold. CMV serostatus was the only immune exposure information available for the cohort. A later genetic analysis reported fewer N-insertions in productive TCRs among donors in an Asian-associated ancestry cluster than the roughly 620-donor mean. When HLA alleles, especially DR and DQ, strongly co-occurred, TCR associations were difficult to assign to individual alleles. This cohort had only TCR beta chains sequenced, and the lack of alpha or paired-chain data limited which features could be detected. HLA typing was unavailable for some donors at each locus, so association tests used only the typed subset. A later analysis found that TCR association rates varied across HLA loci, with DRB1 alleles showing the most associated TCRs and HLA-C alleles the fewest. In a later analysis, HLA-associated TCR beta chains were found to be more clonally expanded and to have lower generation probabilities than equally common non-associated chains. A cluster of highly shared sequence variants was judged likely to be a technical artifact of the sequencing pipeline. Because the 87-base-pair reads could not distinguish some IMGT-functional V segments, including TRBV6-2 and TRBV6-3, those segments were excluded. Broadly in line with IMGT annotations, most TCR beta V segments showed up in productive rearrangements about 87% or about 30% of the time in an earlier analysis of around 600 of the donors. A later analysis associated about 17,000 TCR beta sequences with specific HLA alleles at a false discovery rate of 0.05. In the study, some 180 TCR beta chains were listed as associated with cytomegalovirus. Across donors, most TCR sequences were observed very rarely, whereas some public TCRs were present in many individuals. A further reported finding was that TCR beta sequences accurately predicted the HLA-A and HLA-B alleles for most subjects in the first cohort. Cytomegalovirus status was reported to be diagnosed by the classifier with high specificity and sensitivity in both the original and validation cohorts. Because counts were too low, around 17 rarely observed V segments, including chromosome 9 orphons, were left out of the earlier analysis of some 600 of the donors. It was suggested by the authors that the approach could potentially be generalized to other disease states and immunological phenotypes.

The library was prepared using the immunoSEQ multiplex PCR assay. For the multiplex PCR, a mixture combining 60 forward primers for TCR Vbeta segments and 13 reverse primers for TCR Jbeta segments was used. Amplification of the CDR3 region of rearranged TCR beta genes was performed with a multiplex PCR assay on genomic DNA. The Illumina HiSeq System was used to sequence the amplified TCR beta libraries as 87-base-pair reads. As for the authors' bioinformatics: Across the 670 or so repertoires, a later analysis counted 75 million to 90 million unique TCR beta chains, about 10 million of which were shared by at least two donors. Raw reads were error-corrected and collapsed into unique sequences by a nearest-neighbor algorithm in which closely related sequences were merged to remove PCR and sequencing errors. V, D and J gene segments were assigned by aligning CDR3 sequences to IMGT reference sequences. For a sequence to be retained, a match of at least six nucleotides was required to both a V gene segment and a J gene segment. Rearrangements were called productive when the CDR3 lacked stop codons and stayed in frame with V and J; all others were non-productive. CDR3 was defined by IMGT convention, running from the second conserved V-encoded cysteine to the conserved J-encoded phenylalanine. Sequences without an unambiguous match to a single V gene segment were excluded from the earlier analysis of a few hundred of the donors. An earlier analysis of approximately 590 of the donors classified V segments as functional when productive rearrangements were above 56.7% and as segregating when the standard deviation between donors was above 5%. To diagnose cytomegalovirus status from the catalog of TCR beta chain sequences, a statistical classification framework was built. V and J gene assignment, in a later analysis, came from comparing TCR nucleotide sequences with IMGT/GENE-DB human TR gene sequences. The TCRdist pipeline was used in a later analysis to assign CDR3 sequences and most-parsimonious VDJ recombination scenarios. In a later analysis, each TCR beta chain was defined by its CDR3 amino acid sequence together with its V-gene family, and reads without a unique V-gene family were excluded. To address suspected cross-contamination and a sequencing artifact, a later analysis removed 550 to 750 highly shared, low-generation-probability nucleotide sequences. A later analysis calculated a clonal expansion index for each public chain from normalized within-repertoire ranks of inferred template counts. In a later analysis, generation probabilities were computed using a VDJ recombination model fitted to out-of-frame rearrangements, and the results were checked against IGoR. A later analysis scored TCR-TCR, TCR-HLA and TCR-CMV co-occurrence with hypergeometric tests, applying a repertoire-size bias correction to TCR pairs. In a later analysis, false discovery rates were estimated by permuting HLA or CMV assignments 20 times. A later analysis grouped co-occurring TCRs with DBSCAN, adding TCRdist sequence similarity when clustering within HLA-allele-positive subsets. For co-occurrence clustering, repertoires with fewer than 30,000 or more than 120,000 public chains were excluded, along with 5 or 6 repertoires with anomalous nucleotide sharing. In its TCRdb copy, this immuneACCESS table keeps in-frame sequences only and misses some clones. Where compared with another copy, unresolved V genes explain less than half of these, and the others have no known cause. The V and J calls and the clone size are those of that table, but D and trimming were determined from the DNA. The sample includes more than 95,000 clones, with more than 70% observed a single time. Clones ranked in the top ten supply 3% to 4.5% of the sample.

In total, about 650 healthy bone marrow donors made up the cohort. At the time of sampling, all cohort members were nominally healthy, though unrecorded immune exposures were likely present. The donor tested CMV seronegative and was one of the 352 seronegative cohort members. Every donor gave a peripheral blood sample, and the peripheral blood mononuclear cells from that sample were used for TCR beta sequencing. The Qiagen DNeasy Blood Extraction Kit was used to extract genomic DNA from the blood cell samples. Recombination connected TRBV6-4 to TRBJ1-4; the D gene lacks a confident call. This clonotype was sampled from a man aged 25-45 years in good health and CMV-seronegative. The specimen sequenced was PBMCs. The nucleotides are TGTGCCAGCAGTGACCCATTCAGGTTCCGGGGACTGTTTTTT. It translates as CASSDPFRFRGLFF.